Shown below are 23 T cell receptor beta chains from a single sample sequenced in a study of blood T cell repertoires in COVID-19. TCRdb's table, derived via immunoSEQ multiplex PCR, lists solely in-frame clones and lacks some. There are approximately 250,000 clones in the sample; 65% to 85% occur only once, and around 5.9% lies in the top ten. The sequencing sample was made of peripheral blood. Every receptor here comes from a human donor in a cohort sampled during active COVID-19.

V and J are TRBV5-1 and TRBJ2-7, with 9 bases matching TRBD1. The CDR3 consists of 14 residues. Per the germline V gene, CDR1 is SGHRS and CDR2 is YFSETQ. Unmatched junction bases numbered 3, after V lost 3 bases and J lost 2 bases. The DNA for the CDR3 is TGCGCCAGCAGCTCGGGACAGGGTACCTACGAGCAGTACTTC. As protein: CASSSGQGTYEQYF.

The rearrangement joins TRBV5-6 to TRBJ2-7; 8 bases are a match to TRBD2. Per germline, CDR1 SGHDT and CDR2 YYEEEE. This CDR3 has 14 amino acids. V gave up 4 bases and J gave up 4 bases; unmatched junction bases: 7. The CDR3: CASSKAGVNYEQYF. The DNA for the CDR3 is TGTGCCAGCAGCAAAGCGGGAGTGAATTACGAGCAGTACTTC.

The chain joins TRBV11-2 to TRBJ2-7, with D maybe TRBD2 (5 bases). This CDR3 is 13 amino acids long. Germline V lookup: CDR1 SGHAT, CDR2 FQNNGV. V lost 5 bases to trimming and J lost 2 bases, with 10 bases between them. CDR3 sequence: CASSLMTTYEQYF. The CDR3 coding sequence is TGTGCCAGCAGCCTAATGACTACCTACGAGCAGTACTTC. The whole variable domain, filled in from reference TRBV11-2 and TRBJ2-7, reads EAGVAQSPRYKIIEKRQSVAFWCNPISGHATLYWYQQILGQGPKLLIQFQNNGVVDDSQLPKDRFSAERLKGVDSTLKIQPAKLEDSAVYLCASSLMTTYEQYFGPGTRLTVT.

The rearrangement links TRBV6-5 to TRBJ2-7; TRBD2 matches at 15 bases. Germline V gene sequence: CDR1 MNHEY, CDR2 SVGAGI. V trimming: 6 bases; J trimming: 5 bases; junction bases outside the gene matches: 5. There are 15 residues in the CDR3. The CDR3 coding sequence is TGTGCCAGCAGCCGCGGACTAGCGGGAGGGAACGAGCAGTACTTC. As protein: CASSRGLAGGNEQYF.

The J gene is TRBJ1-2, the V gene TRBV6-1, with TRBD1 matching over 8 bases. The CDR3 totals 21 residues. From germline, CDR1 is MNHNS and CDR2 SASEGT. J gave up 3 bases and V 0 bases, and 21 bases lay outside the gene matches. CDR3 in amino acids: CASSEANTAGGWTGLDYGYTF. The CDR3 DNA reads as TGTGCCAGCAGTGAAGCGAATACGGCAGGGGGCTGGACTGGGCTTGACTATGGCTACACCTTC.

The chain is built from TRBV5-1 and TRBJ2-3, with 8 bases fitting TRBD1. The germline V gene encodes CDR1 SGHRS and CDR2 YFSETQ. The CDR3 is 15 residues long. J gave up 2 bases and V 4 bases, and 6 bases lay outside the gene matches. Here the CDR3 reads CASSVTGVFTDTQYF. The DNA of the CDR3 is TGCGCCAGCAGCGTGACAGGGGTCTTCACAGATACGCAGTATTTT. Supplemented by reference TRBV5-1 and TRBJ2-3, the full variable domain reads KAGVTQTPRYLIKTRGQQVTLSCSPISGHRSVSWYQQTPGQGLQFLFEYFSETQRNKGNFPGRFSGRQFSNSRSEMNVSTLELGDSALYLCASSVTGVFTDTQYFGPGTRLTVL.

The chain combines TRBV7-9 with TRBJ2-1; 10 positions agree with TRBD2. V lost 5 bases to trimming and J lost 7 bases; unmatched junction nucleotides: 5. The CDR3 runs 14 residues. CDR1 is SEHNR, CDR2 FQNEAQ, per germline (reference sequence). CDR3 region: CASSGGLALNEQFF. Here the CDR3 DNA reads TGTGCCAGCAGCGGGGGACTAGCGTTAAATGAGCAGTTCTTC.

V and J are TRBV9 and TRBJ1-1, with 7 bases identical to TRBD1. V dropped 7 bases and J dropped 10; count of bases not matched to a gene: 10. From germline, CDR1 is SGDLS and CDR2 YYNGEE. The CDR3 consists of 12 residues. The chain's CDR3 is CASGGQAGAAFF. CDR3 sequence (DNA): TGTGCCAGCGGTGGACAGGCCGGAGCAGCTTTCTTT.

The rearrangement joins TRBV27 to TRBJ2-7; possible D gene TRBD1, 6 bases. V lost 5 bases and J 6 bases, leaving 14 bases between the germline ends. Per germline, CDR1 MNHEY and CDR2 SMNVEV (reference sequence). CDR3 length equals 13 residues. The CDR3 DNA reads TGTGCCAGCAGTCCCTTACAGGGTGGCGAGCAGTACTTC. This codes for CASSPLQGGEQYF.

The rearrangement joins TRBV27 to TRBJ2-5; 7 bases match TRBD2. Trimming removed 1 base from V and 4 bases from J; junction bases left unmatched: 3. The CDR3 has 14 residues. Germline CDR1 is MNHEY and CDR2 is SMNVEV (reference sequence). In DNA form, the CDR3 reads TGTGCCAGCAGTTTATTTAGGGAGGGAGAGACCCAGTACTTC. It yields the protein CASSLFREGETQYF.

The chain has TRBV6-5 and TRBJ2-7, with a weak D call TRBD2 (6 bases). This CDR3 region has 12 residues. The V gene's germline CDR1 is MNHEY and CDR2 SVGAGI. Trimming shortened V by 7 bases and J by 4 bases, and 11 bases separated the two germline ends. The CDR3 loop reads CASTRGSYEQYF. CDR3 DNA: TGTGCCAGCACTCGGGGGAGTTACGAGCAGTACTTC.

The chain has TRBV4-2 and TRBJ2-1; D perhaps matches TRBD2 (5 bases). The CDR3 extends over 14 amino acids. Trimming pared 0 bases from V and 3 bases from J, leaving 6 bases between. Germline V lookup: CDR1 LGHNA, CDR2 YNFKEQ. The CDR3 loop is CASSQDEGYNEQFF. DNA for the CDR3: TGTGCCAGCAGCCAAGATGAGGGCTACAATGAGCAGTTCTTC.

The CDR3 region has the DNA TGTGCCAGCAGCATTACAGGGAACGGTCAGCCCCAGCATTTT. It encodes CASSITGNGQPQHF. V and J are TRBV3-1 (or the pseudogene TRBV3-2) and TRBJ1-5; weak D call: TRBD1 (6 bases). V shed 5 bases and J shed 6 bases, with 14 bases lying between them. CDR1 is LGHDT, CDR2 YNNKEL, per germline (reference sequence). The length of the CDR3 is 14 residues.

The sample holds a few counts of this clone. The chain employs TRBV6-5 and TRBJ2-7; possibly TRBD2 for D (5 bases). The V and J ends lost 4 bases and 5 bases respectively, with 15 bases between them. Per the germline V gene, CDR1 is MNHEY and CDR2 is SVGAGI. This CDR3 is 14 amino acids long. CDR3 coding DNA: TGTGCCAGCAGTTCGCCCCTAGGGAGAAACGAGCAGTACTTC. It yields the protein CASSSPLGRNEQYF.

The V call is TRBV27, the J call TRBJ2-5; TRBD2 aligns across 7 bases. V shed 4 bases and J 3 bases; nucleotides not matched to a gene: 14. Germline V gene sequence: CDR1 MNHEY, CDR2 SMNVEV (reference sequence). The CDR3 loop spans 17 amino acids. As DNA, the CDR3 is TGTGCCAGCAGTTCCGTCCCTAGCGGAGGCAAGGAAGAGACCCAGTACTTC. Its protein is CASSSVPSGGKEETQYF.

This rearrangement joins TRBV28 to TRBJ2-6, with D perhaps matching TRBD1 (6 bases). The CDR3 consists of 18 residues. Germline values: CDR1 MDHEN, CDR2 SYDVKM. Trimming cost V 2 bases and J 2 bases, with 16 bases left between them. CDR3 loop: CASSLTRAAGAGANVLTF. The CDR3 region has the DNA TGTGCCAGCAGTTTAACAAGGGCGGCAGGGGCTGGGGCCAACGTCCTGACTTTC.

The chain employs TRBV5-8 and TRBJ2-6; tentative D call: TRBD2 (6 bases). Trimming stripped 3 bases from V and 0 bases from J, with 13 bases between. The CDR3 length is 17 residues. Germline CDR1 is SGHTS and CDR2 is YDEGEE. The DNA of the CDR3 is TGTGCCAGCAGCTCAGGGAGGACCTACTCTGGGGCCAACGTCCTGACTTTC. It codes for CASSSGRTYSGANVLTF.

This chain's CDR3 is CASSKDRGPADTQYF. CDR3 in DNA: TGTGCCAGCAGCAAAGACAGGGGGCCCGCAGATACGCAGTATTTT. The V gene is TRBV2, the J gene TRBJ2-3; 10 nucleotides line up with TRBD1. Germline CDR1 is SNHLY and CDR2 is FYNNEI. V was pared by 6 bases and J by 4 bases, with 7 bases of the junction left unmatched. The CDR3 loop spans 15 amino acids.

The J gene is TRBJ2-1, the V gene TRBV10-2; D is unclear. The CDR3 has 13 residues. Germline V gives CDR1 WSHSY, CDR2 SAAADI. V was shortened by 0 bases and J by 8 bases, with 8 bases between the two germline ends. The CDR3: CASSESERHEQFF. The CDR3 nucleotides read TGCGCCAGCAGTGAGTCGGAGCGCCATGAGCAGTTCTTC.

This clone is a singleton in its sample. V and J are TRBV25-1 and TRBJ2-1, with TRBD2 matching over 9 bases. The length of the CDR3 is 16 residues. Germline trimming cut 2 bases from V and 10 bases from J; bases unmatched to any gene: 12. Germline V lookup: CDR1 MGHDK, CDR2 SYGVNS. In DNA form, the CDR3 reads TGTGCCAGCAGTGAAGAAACAGCGGGAGGTTCTGGGGAGCAGTTCTTC. This sequence encodes CASSEETAGGSGEQFF.

CDR3 residues: CASSEGAPNYGYTF. The CDR3 DNA reads TGTGCCAGCAGTGAAGGGGCGCCGAACTATGGCTACACCTTC. V is TRBV25-1 and J is TRBJ1-2; tentatively, D is TRBD1 (5 bases). This CDR3 is 14 amino acids long. The germline CDR1 and CDR2 sequences are MGHDK and SYGVNS. Deletions cut 2 bases from V and 2 bases from J, with 9 bases between.

J is TRBJ2-3 and V is TRBV5-4; TRBD2 matches at 7 bases. CDR1 is SGHNT, CDR2 YYREEE, per germline (reference sequence). With V trimmed by 4 bases and J by 5 bases, 13 bases remained unmatched. This CDR3 is 16 amino acids long. The CDR3 protein is CASSIRPGGEKDTQYF. CDR3 DNA sequence: TGTGCCAGCAGCATCCGCCCGGGGGGTGAGAAAGATACGCAGTATTTT.

The chain recombines TRBV7-9 with TRBJ2-5, with TRBD1 matching 9 bases. The CDR3 totals 15 residues. V was clipped by 2 bases and J by 5 bases; unmatched bases: 6. The germline CDR1 and CDR2 sequences are SEHNR and FQNEAQ (reference sequence). The CDR3 DNA is TGTGCCAGCAGCTTATGGGACAGGGATTTTGAGACCCAGTACTTC. Its protein product is CASSLWDRDFETQYF.